This note documents a single T cell receptor (beta chain) sequence. Its target is not known. Its ends do not fully match the called genes, so a read error is possible. The CDR3 extends over 19 amino acids. 5'RACE template switching added a universal primer site and UMIs to TCR cDNA. TCRdb re-analysed the 5' RACE reads in MiXCR, keeping a single row per CDR3 protein. In the table there are roughly 120,000 distinct CDR3 sequences, more than 6.5% of which are singletons. The sample belongs to a study of T cells after yellow fever vaccination. Study in general: The SMART-Seq v4 Ultra Low Input method served to prepare the low-cell-number fractions.

Findings of the study overall: The presence of abundant clonotypes contaminating from the bulk population was possible in FACS-sorted repertoires. Booster samples showed a return of most primary-vaccination clones (roughly 95% CD4, about 87% CD8).

Sequenced material: CD4+ T cells sorted from PBMCs, taken more than 8 days after the first yellow fever vaccination. The receptor was derived from a man younger than 35 who received the YFV17D yellow fever vaccine. The genes are TRBV23-1 and TRBJ2-4, with D perhaps TRBD1 or TRBD2 (7 bases each). TRBV23-1 is recorded as an ORF, its role being uncertain. CDR3 residues: CVSSQWGPGGDLANNIQYF. The CDR3 DNA follows: TGCGTCAGCAGTCAATGGGGGCCAGGGGGGGATCTCGCCAACAACATTCAGTACTTC.